The rows below give T cell receptor beta chains drawn from one sample of a study of T-cell memory formation after mild COVID-19. From the 5' RACE reads, TCRdb called clonotypes with MiXCR, one entry per CDR3 protein. This table holds some 120,000 distinct CDR3 sequences, 15% to 20% found once. Sequencing input: PBMCs or a T cell subset sorted from them (not recorded which). These receptors came from an adult woman who had mild COVID-19 (a few samples of this study predate the infection). Cell type and time point are not known. The CDR3 runs from the conserved cysteine through the conserved F or W. A D gene is named only where the DNA matches it firmly. Expanded clones are given a class, and other clones once, few, many or no size at all.

J	size	V	D	DNA	CDR3
TRBJ2-3	-	TRBV6-5	-	TGTGCCAGCAGTTACTGGGTATCCTCCACAGATACGCAGTATTTT	CASSYWVSSTDTQYF
TRBJ1-3	-	TRBV5-5	-	TGTGCCAGCAGCTTGACTGGGTTATTAAACACCATATATTTT	CASSLTGLLNTIYF
TRBJ2-1	-	TRBV12-3/TRBV12-4	TRBD2	TGTGCCAGCAGCCCCTCCTGGGGGGGCTACAATGAGCAGTTCTTC	CASSPSWGGYNEQFF
TRBJ2-3	few	TRBV5-1	TRBD2	TGCGCCAGCAGCTCCCGGACTAGCGGGGGGTCGGATACGCAGTATTTT	CASSSRTSGGSDTQYF
TRBJ2-1	-	TRBV7-7	-	TGTGCCAGCAGCTCCGGGGGGGGACAGGAGCAGTTCTTC	CASSSGGGQEQFF
TRBJ1-1	-	TRBV5-1	TRBD1	TGCGCCAGCAGCGGATACGGGACAGGGGGAAACACTGAAGCTTTCTTT	CASSGYGTGGNTEAFF
TRBJ1-1	few	TRBV6-6	-	TGTGCCAGCACCCTCAGTGGAGGCATGAACACTGAAGCTTTCTTT	CASTLSGGMNTEAFF
TRBJ2-5	-	TRBV15	TRBD2	TGTGCCACCAGCGAGGGCTTAGCGGGGAGGGAGACCCAGTACTTC	CATSEGLAGRETQYF
TRBJ2-1	few	TRBV12-3/TRBV12-4	TRBD1	TGTGCCAGCAGTGACAGGGTAGGTGAGCAGTTCTTC	CASSDRVGEQFF
TRBJ2-3	-	TRBV9	TRBD1	TGTGCCAGCAGCACCCAAGGACAGGAGATAGATACGCAGTATTTT	CASSTQGQEIDTQYF
TRBJ2-7	many	TRBV29-1	-	TGCAGCGTTGAAGATCCCGAGGCTGTTTCCTACGAGCAGTACTTC	CSVEDPEAVSYEQYF
TRBJ2-1	-	TRBV5-1	-	TGCGCCAGCAGCTTGGGCCAGGGGGAGGATGAGCAGTTCTTC	CASSLGQGEDEQFF
TRBJ2-5	few	TRBV3-1	-	TGTGCCAGCAGCCCCTTCGGGGGCGAGACCCAGTACTTC	CASSPFGGETQYF
TRBJ2-1	-	TRBV5-4	-	TGTGCCAGCGAGGGGACTCCCAATGAGCAGTTCTTC	CASEGTPNEQFF
TRBJ2-1	few	TRBV28	-	TGTGCCAGCACCCTATTGAGAATGCAAGGGAGAGGTGAGCAGTTCTTC	CASTLLRMQGRGEQFF
TRBJ2-1	few	TRBV12-3/TRBV12-4	TRBD2	TGTGCCAGCAGCTCTAGCGGGAGGGCCCGTGGCGACAATGAGCAGTTCTTC	CASSSSGRARGDNEQFF
TRBJ2-3	few	TRBV19	-	TGTGCCAGTACCGTCCGAGTAGGGTCAGATACGCAGTATTTT	CASTVRVGSDTQYF
TRBJ2-1	-	TRBV4-1	TRBD2	TGCGCCAGCAGCCAAGGGCAGCGGGGGGCCGAGCAGTTCTTC	CASSQGQRGAEQFF
TRBJ2-5	-	TRBV6-5	-	TGTGCCAGCAGTTACTCGGGAAGGGTATTTCAGGAGACCCAGTACTTC	CASSYSGRVFQETQYF
TRBJ2-1	few	TRBV29-1	TRBD2	TGCAGCGTCGGGACTAGCGGGTACAATGAGCAGTTCTTC	CSVGTSGYNEQFF
TRBJ1-4	-	TRBV15	-	TGTGCCACCAGCAGACTACAGCAGGGAGGAACTAATGAAAAACTGTTTTTT	CATSRLQQGGTNEKLFF
TRBJ2-3	-	TRBV7-3	TRBD2	TGTGCCAGCAGCTTAACCGGGGGGGCCACAGATACGCAGTATTTT	CASSLTGGATDTQYF
TRBJ2-6	-	TRBV5-1	-	TGCGCCAGCAGCTTAGGAGCCTCTGGGGCCAACGTCCTGACTTTC	CASSLGASGANVLTF
TRBJ2-7	few	TRBV28	TRBD1	TGTGCCAGCAGCCGAGGTGGGACAGGTGCCTACGAGCAGTACTTC	CASSRGGTGAYEQYF
TRBJ2-1	-	TRBV4-3	TRBD2	TGCGCCAGCAGCCAAGATGTGACTAGCGGGAGAAACAATGAGCAGTTCTTC	CASSQDVTSGRNNEQFF
TRBJ2-1	-	TRBV4-1	-	TGCGCCAGCAGCCACACGGGTTACAATGAGCAGTTCTTC	CASSHTGYNEQFF
TRBJ1-2	-	TRBV5-1	-	TGCGCCAGCAGCTTGGGGACAGTCCGCTATGGCTACACCTTC	CASSLGTVRYGYTF
TRBJ2-7	-	TRBV7-9	TRBD2	TGTGCCAGCAGCTTAGGGACTAGCGGGAGTGAAGAGCAGTACTTC	CASSLGTSGSEEQYF
TRBJ2-3	few	TRBV6-4	TRBD2	TGTGCCAGCAGTGACGAGGGACTAGGGGACCCGACGCAGTATTTT	CASSDEGLGDPTQYF
TRBJ2-3	few	TRBV5-5	-	TGTGCCAGCAGCTTGGGGCGCCGGGGCTTGGAGGGGGGTTCAGATACGCAGTATTTT	CASSLGRRGLEGGSDTQYF
TRBJ2-7	-	TRBV2	-	TGTGCCAGCAGTGGCGGTAGGGGCTACGAGCAGTACTTC	CASSGGRGYEQYF
TRBJ2-7	-	TRBV20-1	TRBD2	TGCAGTGCCCTATGGGGGGGCTACGAGCAGTACTTC	CSALWGGYEQYF
TRBJ2-5	few	TRBV25-1	-	TGTGCCAGCAGTGGCTCAGGGGCGCTCCTAACCCAGTACTTC	CASSGSGALLTQYF
TRBJ2-5	few	TRBV7-9	-	TGTGCCAGCAGCTCCCCGGGCTGGTACAACCAAGAGACCCAGTACTTC	CASSSPGWYNQETQYF
TRBJ2-3	-	TRBV9	TRBD2	TGTGCCAGCAGCGGGAGCGGGATCAGCACAGATACGCAGTATTTT	CASSGSGISTDTQYF
TRBJ2-5	few	TRBV7-2	TRBD1	TGTGCCAGCAGCTTAGGGACAGGGTTGGAGACCCAGTACTTC	CASSLGTGLETQYF
TRBJ2-2	many	TRBV5-1	-	TGCGCCAGCAGCTTGAACCCCGACACCGGGGAGCTGTTTTTT	CASSLNPDTGELFF
TRBJ2-2	-	TRBV30	TRBD2	TGTGCCTGGAGTGTACCGGCGGGAGGGCGTCACGGGGAGCTGTTTTTT	CAWSVPAGGRHGELFF
TRBJ2-7	-	TRBV15	TRBD2	TGTGCCACCAGCAGACTAGCGGGAGTCGGTTACGAGCAGTACTTC	CATSRLAGVGYEQYF
TRBJ1-2	-	TRBV6-5	-	TGTGCCAGCAGTTATGCAGGGTACTATGGCTACACCTTC	CASSYAGYYGYTF